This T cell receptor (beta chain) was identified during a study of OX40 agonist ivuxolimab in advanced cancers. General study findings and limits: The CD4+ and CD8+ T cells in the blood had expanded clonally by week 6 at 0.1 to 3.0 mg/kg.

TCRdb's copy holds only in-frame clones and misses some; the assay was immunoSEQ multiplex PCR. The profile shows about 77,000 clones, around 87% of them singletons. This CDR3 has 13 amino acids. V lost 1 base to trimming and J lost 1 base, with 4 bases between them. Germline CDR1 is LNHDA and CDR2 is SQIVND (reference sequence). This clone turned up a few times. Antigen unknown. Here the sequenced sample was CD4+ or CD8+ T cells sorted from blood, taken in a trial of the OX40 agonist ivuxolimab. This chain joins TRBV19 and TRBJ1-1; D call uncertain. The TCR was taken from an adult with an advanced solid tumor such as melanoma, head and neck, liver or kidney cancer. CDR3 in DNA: TGTGCCAGTAGTATAGGCAAGAACACTGAAGCTTTCTTT. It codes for CASSIGKNTEAFF.